This T cell receptor (beta chain) was captured by sequencing in a study of regulatory T cells in long-lasting Graves disease (dated by TCRdb to the early 2020s). Looking at the study overall: In the newly diagnosed Graves' disease group, patients had been taking antithyroid drugs for less than 3 months. The study was conducted in China and was registered as a clinical trial. A total of around 33 samples underwent TCR sequencing, from about 13 patients with persistent Graves' disease and 20 or so patients with newly diagnosed Graves' disease. This study used TCR sequencing and RNA sequencing of peripheral blood to compare persistent Graves' disease patients against newly diagnosed Graves' disease patients.

The library came from multiplex PCR. The reads were generated on an Illumina HiSeq 4000. CDR3 regions were amplified by Arm-PCR with iRepertoire HTBI primers to construct TCR beta libraries. Before sequencing, the PCR products went through gel purification. In the paper's pipeline: A total of roughly 67 TRBV and 14 TRBJ segments were identified across samples and were used for gene usage analysis of CDR3 amino acid clonotypes. COPE and FqMerger were used to merge the filtered high-quality paired reads into contigs. BLAST was used to align contigs to the IMGT TRBV, TRBD and TRBJ reference genes, and CDR3 was defined following IMGT. Highly expanded clones were defined as clonotypes with a frequency above 0.1%. Shannon entropy was used to measure repertoire diversity, and the Gini coefficient was used to measure V-J evenness. A clonotype was considered public if more than one individual shared it. TCRdb redid the processing of the public reads, applying fastp at Q25 and MiXCR, and retained in-frame beta chains. Each CDR3 protein gets just one entry, which takes the most common genes and DNA from the rows behind it. The V and J calls and clone size are TCRdb's, not the authors'. Here the sample has just over 600,000 distinct CDR3 sequences; roughly 15% occur a single time. The ten largest clones take up 15% to 20% of the sample.

The study at large found these results: The authors acknowledged the small sample size as a limitation that may reduce accuracy. Compared with newly diagnosed patients, persistent Graves' disease patients had lower TCR Shannon entropy and fewer highly expanded clones, which suggests clonal expansion. Sequencing and analysis were restricted to the TCR beta chain. Patients with persistent disease shared more public clonotypes (around 2,700) than newly diagnosed patients did (around 980). Only peripheral blood was studied, because thyroid tissue, the primary lesion, was inaccessible.

This clonotype has ten or more counts. Its cognate antigen has yet to be identified. No much larger clone is present one base from it, and per-base qualities are unavailable. The sample's time point label, decoded: newly diagnosed GD, antithyroid drugs for less than 3 months. For both TCR sequencing and RNA sequencing, RNA was extracted from PBMCs in TRIzol. Graves' disease was diagnosed according to American Thyroid Association guidelines. Patients for the study were recruited at an endocrinology department in Xi'an, China. Each patient gave approximately 10 milliliters of peripheral blood, collected in an EDTA anticoagulant tube. Ficoll Paque Plus density gradient separation was used to isolate PBMCs, and no additional T cell sorting was done. An Agilent 2100 Bioanalyzer and agarose gel were used to check RNA quality, while a NanoDrop 2000 measured RNA concentration. The same specimen was also included in a second study, on T cells in Graves' hyperthyroidism and ophthalmopathy. The second paper states: Stable Graves' hyperthyroidism was defined as no progression to ophthalmopathy during 18 months of follow-up. Hyperthyroidism patients were newly diagnosed, had a disease duration of under 2 months, and were aged 18 to 65 years. Exclusion was applied to patients with uncontrolled infections, other autoimmune diseases, pregnancy or lactation. Diagnoses were established on the basis of clinical symptoms, serum thyroxine and TRAb, thyroid ultrasound, and orbital computed tomography. The TCR CDR3 was subjected to a first round of RT-PCR using the HTBI primer set and the Qiagen OneStep RT-PCR kit. Most expanded thyroid clonotypes (frequency above 0.001) were also detected in blood, a finding suggesting that blood repertoires may reflect thyroid immune responses. A 13 V-J signature model separated ophthalmopathy from stable hyperthyroidism, with 87.88% sensitivity and about 81% specificity in cross-validation and 80%/75% in testing. In validation, the model predicted progression to ophthalmopathy a median of around six months before onset, with roughly 70% sensitivity and just under 75% specificity. TCR V-J signatures able to tell the groups apart were searched for in a discovery cohort of 90 to 100 patients, of whom more than 40 had Graves' ophthalmopathy and 57 had stable Graves' hyperthyroidism. Prospective prediction of ophthalmopathy was tested in an independent validation cohort of approximately 18 hyperthyroidism patients and roughly 16 patients who later progressed to ophthalmopathy. For training and testing, the 80 to 100 patients in the discovery cohort were randomly divided in a 7:3 ratio. In addition, the study compared T-cell repertoires in thyroid tissue and in blood from about 6 Graves' hyperthyroidism patients. Following sampling, methimazole starting at 30 mg daily was given to hyperthyroidism patients, and high-dose intravenous methylprednisolone was given to ophthalmopathy patients. The libraries were constructed in a second round of multiplex PCR and then size-selected and purified. Libraries were sequenced paired-end with 100 bp reads on an Illumina HiSeq2000. SOAPnuke was used to process the raw data, with reads discarded if the reads contained adapters or uncalled bases, had a mean Phred below 15, or lacked an exact constant-primer or identifier match. COPE v1.2.5 was used to merge the high-quality paired reads, and each unique nucleotide sequence was defined as a clonotype. MiTCR v1.1 was used to align the clonotypes against IMGT TRBV, TRBD and TRBJ reference segments. Only V-J combinations with frequency above 0.0001, covering 99% to 99.2% of repertoires, were analysed. A TCS score was defined as the ratio of F50 (clonal expansion) to E x V (chaos), with BLOSUM62-based TCRdist applied between CDR3 peptides within each V-J. Welch's t-statistics and random forest reduced 450 to 600 V-J features to about 12, which were used in a naive Bayes classifier (R e1071). No statistical method was used to fix the sample size in advance, and group allocation was not hidden from the investigators. The paper reports TCR Vbeta CDR3 sequencing of approximately 130 peripheral blood samples: some 44 ophthalmopathy, under 80 hyperthyroidism and around 17 progressor patients.

The TCR originated in a woman between 25 and 40 years old with Graves disease. Donor details come from another sample of the same person, matched by shared clones. The sample was peripheral blood mononuclear cells (PBMCs), taken at new diagnosis, from a patient treated with antithyroid drugs.

The CDR3 here reads CATSDLRGEETQYF. The DNA reads as follows: TGTGCCACCAGTGATTTGCGCGGGGAGGAGACCCAGTACTTC. The chain is encoded by TRBV24-1 joined to TRBJ2-5; TRBD2 is perhaps the D gene, given 6 matching bases. The germline V gene encodes CDR1 KGHDR and CDR2 SFDVKD. The junction carries 9 bases between V and J, which are trimmed by 0 bases and 5 bases respectively. The CDR3 sequence holds 14 residues, the cysteine and phenylalanine included. The DNA shown is the 42-base CDR3, in frame from base 1.